These 20 T cell receptor beta chains were all obtained from the same sample, sequenced in a study of blood T cell repertoires in COVID-19. Generated by immunoSEQ multiplex PCR, the TCRdb table keeps only in-frame clones and is missing some. The table has over 140,000 clones, 60% to 80% seen once. Sequenced: PBMCs or T cells enriched from blood (not recorded which). Receptors originate from a woman in her fifties or sixties who had recovered from COVID-19.

A few counts support this clone. This rearrangement joins TRBV7-9 to TRBJ1-5; 7 positions agree with TRBD1. The CDR3 sequence is 15 residues long. Germline CDR1 reads SEHNR; CDR2 reads FQNEAQ (reference sequence). V gave up 1 base and J gave up 9 bases; unmatched junction bases: 9. DNA for the CDR3: TGTGCCAGCAGCTTAGGGACAGGCTCAATCGGGCCCCAGCATTTT. Translating gives CASSLGTGSIGPQHF.

The chain has TRBV5-1 and TRBJ2-6; weak D call: TRBD1 (5 bases). CDR3 length equals 17 residues. Trimming stripped 0 bases from V and 0 bases from J, with 10 bases between. The germline V gene encodes CDR1 SGHRS and CDR2 YFSETQ. The CDR3 is CASSLVSGNSGANVLTF. CDR3 in DNA: TGCGCCAGCAGCTTGGTCTCAGGGAACTCTGGGGCCAACGTCCTGACTTTC.

The chain carries TRBV4-1 and TRBJ1-1; D may be TRBD1 (5 bases). The CDR3 has 18 residues. Trimming removed 1 base at V and 1 base at J, with 19 bases between. The germline V gene has CDR1 MGHRA and CDR2 YSYEKL. DNA for the CDR3: TGCGCCAGCAGCCAAGTACTTTTAGGTCGGACACCGAACACTGAAGCTTTCTTT. This sequence encodes CASSQVLLGRTPNTEAFF.

The J gene is TRBJ2-3, the V gene TRBV9; TRBD1 matches 8 bases. Germline values: CDR1 SGDLS, CDR2 YYNGEE. V shed 4 bases, J shed 9 bases, and the junction held 19 bases outside the gene matches. CDR3 size: 17 residues. As DNA, the CDR3 is TGTGCCAGCAGCCCAAGACGGGGCAGGGGGCCGTCCGACACGCAGTATTTT. Its translation: CASSPRRGRGPSDTQYF.

V is TRBV6-5 and J is TRBJ2-7; 9 nucleotides align to TRBD1. Germline V gives CDR1 MNHEY, CDR2 SVGAGI. This CDR3 has 15 amino acids. V shed 6 bases, J shed 3 bases, and the junction held 9 bases outside the gene matches. The CDR3: CASSSPQGAGYEQYF. The CDR3 DNA sequence: TGTGCCAGCAGCTCCCCACAGGGGGCTGGCTACGAGCAGTACTTC.

The chain is built from TRBV19 and TRBJ2-3; TRBD2 matches at 8 bases. Trimming at V came to 6 bases and at J to 1 base, leaving 6 bases not matched to a gene. CDR1 LNHDA and CDR2 SQIVND come from the germline V gene (reference sequence). The CDR3 sequence is 15 residues long. CDR3 nucleotide sequence: TGTGCCAGTAGAATGGGCGGGAGGCGCACAGATACGCAGTATTTT. This translates into CASRMGGRRTDTQYF.

The CDR3 loop is CASSLPGQGIYEQYF. CDR3 bases: TGTGCCAGCTCACTTCCGGGACAGGGGATCTACGAGCAGTACTTC. The chain joins TRBV18 to TRBJ2-7; 10 positions agree with TRBD1. The germline V gene has CDR1 KGHSH and CDR2 LQKENI. The CDR3 runs to 15 residues. Trimming cost V 4 bases and J 3 bases; bases outside gene matches: 6.

The CDR3 region has the DNA TGTGCCAGCAGTAATCCGGGTCTCTCCTACAATGAGCAGTTCTTC. Translated: CASSNPGLSYNEQFF. This chain uses TRBV6-5 with TRBJ2-1; no definite D call. Germline-derived CDR1 and CDR2 are MNHEY and SVGAGI. CDR3 length: 15 amino acids. V gave up 5 bases and J gave up 0 bases, with 11 bases separating them.

In its sample, this clone was seen once. This chain connects TRBV9 to TRBJ1-4; 7 bases map to TRBD1. Per germline, CDR1 SGDLS and CDR2 YYNGEE. With 0 bases clipped from V and 8 bases from J, the junction kept 4 bases outside the gene matches. The CDR3 is 14 residues long. This CDR3 is CASSVGQGGEKLFF. The CDR3 DNA sequence: TGTGCCAGCAGCGTAGGCCAGGGGGGCGAAAAACTGTTTTTT.

The chain uses TRBV9 and TRBJ2-1; 8 bases are shared with TRBD1. V was clipped by 3 bases and J by 6 bases; unmatched bases: 5. The CDR3 spans 14 residues. Germline V gene data show CDR1 as SGDLS and CDR2 as YYNGEE. CDR3 sequence: CASSGTGTGNEQFF. The CDR3 nucleotides are TGTGCCAGCAGCGGGACAGGGACGGGCAATGAGCAGTTCTTC.

The chain couples TRBV19 to TRBJ1-1; 7 bases fit TRBD1. Per germline, CDR1 LNHDA and CDR2 SQIVND (reference sequence). The CDR3 has 15 amino acids. Unmatched junction bases numbered 11, after V lost 5 bases and J lost 5 bases. The CDR3 DNA is TGTGCCAGTAGTCTCGACAGGGCCCTGGGGACTGAAGCTTTCTTT. Translated, it gives CASSLDRALGTEAFF.

V and J are TRBV13 and TRBJ2-3; TRBD1 agrees at 7 bases. The CDR3 runs 15 residues. Germline CDR1 reads PRHDT; CDR2 reads FYEKMQ (reference sequence). Trimming cost V 4 bases and J 5 bases; bases outside gene matches: 9. The CDR3 reads CASSYQGTELDTQYF. The CDR3 region has the DNA TGTGCCAGCAGCTACCAGGGGACAGAACTAGATACGCAGTATTTT.

The chain employs TRBV2 and TRBJ2-3; 11 nucleotides match TRBD2. This CDR3 is built from 17 residues. In germline, CDR1 is SNHLY, CDR2 FYNNEI. V dropped 6 bases and J dropped 3; count of bases not matched to a gene: 11. CDR3 sequence: CASSPPNSGRVTDTQYF. The CDR3 DNA sequence: TGTGCCAGCAGCCCGCCTAATAGCGGGAGGGTTACAGATACGCAGTATTTT.

The rearrangement links TRBV11-2 to TRBJ2-1; D perhaps matches TRBD1 (5 bases). The CDR3 is 15 amino acids. CDR1 and CDR2 from the germline V gene are SGHAT and FQNNGV. V lost 1 base and J 8 bases, leaving 15 bases between the germline ends. The CDR3 loop is CASSLVFGAMDEQFF. In DNA form, the CDR3 reads TGTGCCAGCAGCTTAGTTTTTGGGGCCATGGATGAGCAGTTCTTC.

The table lists this clone with a count of one. The J gene is TRBJ2-3, the V gene TRBV19, with 9 positions matching TRBD2. J lost 1 base, V lost 3 bases, and 11 bases had no gene match. The CDR3 sequence is 18 residues long. Germline lookup yields CDR1 LNHDA and CDR2 SQIVND (reference sequence). CDR3 nucleotides: TGTGCCAGTAGTATCCTAGCGGGATATACCCGACGCACAGATACGCAGTATTTT. It specifies CASSILAGYTRRTDTQYF.

The chain couples TRBV7-9 to TRBJ2-3; TRBD2 matches 7 bases. V lost 2 bases and J lost 2; bases outside the gene matches: 10. Germline V lookup: CDR1 SEHNR, CDR2 FQNEAQ (reference sequence). CDR3 length: 17 residues. CDR3 in amino acids: CASSLTRLAGTTDTQYF. For the CDR3, the DNA is TGTGCCAGCAGCTTAACTAGATTAGCGGGTACCACAGATACGCAGTATTTT.

The chain has TRBV9 and TRBJ1-1; possible D gene TRBD1, 6 bases. The CDR3 is 14 residues long. Germline values: CDR1 SGDLS, CDR2 YYNGEE. V was shortened by 0 bases and J by 8 bases, with 14 bases between the two germline ends. The CDR3 bases are TGTGCCAGCAGCGTAGATGCGACAGGCGGCGAAGCTTTCTTT. Translation: CASSVDATGGEAFF.

The J gene is TRBJ1-2, the V gene TRBV18, with 9 bases aligning to TRBD1. V was clipped by 6 bases and J by 7 bases; unmatched bases: 9. The CDR3 covers 14 residues. Germline loops: CDR1 KGHSH, CDR2 LQKENI. The CDR3 sequence: CASSIGRTGVGYTF. The CDR3 nucleotides read TGTGCCAGCTCTATCGGGAGGACAGGGGTTGGCTACACCTTC.

V usage is TRBV7-3 and J usage is TRBJ2-1; TRBD2 matches at 11 bases. V dropped 4 bases and J dropped 7; count of bases not matched to a gene: 9. This CDR3 has 16 amino acids. Germline CDR1 is SGHTA and CDR2 is FQGTGA. The CDR3 nucleotides read TGTGCCAGCAGCTCCTTCCCAGGGACTAGCGGTAATGAGCAGTTCTTC. It translates to CASSSFPGTSGNEQFF. Full variable domain (rest looked up from reference TRBV7-3 and TRBJ2-1): GAGVSQTPSNKVTEKGKYVELRCDPISGHTALYWYRQSLGQGPEFLIYFQGTGAADDSGLPNDRFFAVRPEGSVSTLKIQRTERGDSAVYLCASSSFPGTSGNEQFFGPGTRLTVL.

This sequence joins TRBV11-3 and TRBJ1-1; the match to TRBD1 covers 10 bases. The V segment lost 5 bases and the J segment 5 bases; nucleotides outside the gene matches: 5. The germline CDR1 and CDR2 sequences are SGHNT and YENEEA. The length of the CDR3 is 14 residues. CDR3 sequence reads: CASSPGQGKTEAFF. For the CDR3, the DNA is TGTGCCAGCAGCCCGGGACAGGGGAAAACTGAAGCTTTCTTT. Filled out from reference TRBV11-3 and TRBJ1-1, the complete variable domain reads EAGVVQSPRYKIIEKKQPVAFWCNPISGHNTLYWYLQNLGQGPELLIRYENEEAVDDSQLPKDRFSAERLKGVDSTLKIQPAELGDSAVYLCASSPGQGKTEAFFGQGTRLTVV.